One and the same sample provided the 7 T cell receptor beta chains below, sequenced in a study of regulatory T cells in long-lasting Graves disease. Time point in this sample: persistent/refractory GD, antithyroid drugs over 5 years with positive TRAb. Following extraction of RNA from PBMCs, that RNA was used to make the TCR library. iRepertoire HTBI primers and Arm-PCR of CDR3 regions built TCR beta libraries. One entry per CDR3 protein, called by TCRdb with MiXCR from the multiplex PCR reads. The data hold around 460,000 distinct CDR3 sequences, with 20% to 25% observed a single time. The sample in question was peripheral blood mononuclear cells (PBMCs), obtained when the disease was refractory, from a patient treated with antithyroid drugs. The receptors here all came from a female donor with Graves disease.

The chain carries TRBV12-3 or TRBV12-4 and TRBJ2-1; perhaps TRBD2 as D (5 bases). V lost 7 bases, J lost 6 bases, and 22 bases lay in between. The CDR3 loop spans 16 amino acids. CDR3 in DNA: TGTGCCAGCATCACTATGGGAGCCGAGGCCGCCAATGAGCAGTTCTTC. Translated, it gives CASITMGAEAANEQFF.

A remark on this clonotype: A much more abundant neighbour one base away suggests this may be a read error. The chain recombines TRBV29-1 with TRBJ2-2; 10 nucleotides align to TRBD2. This CDR3 has 14 amino acids. After removal of 7 bases from V and 7 bases from J, the junction contained 9 bases not matched to a gene. Per the germline V gene, CDR1 is SQVTM and CDR2 is ANQGSEA. CDR3 in DNA: TGCAGCGCTGTCGGTCTAGCGGGAGACGGGGAGCTGTTTTTT. Protein sequence: CSAVGLAGDGELFF.

The chain recombines TRBV19 with TRBJ1-2, with D possibly matching TRBD1 (5 bases). The CDR3 length is 16 residues. Germline V gene sequence: CDR1 LNHDA, CDR2 SQIVND (reference sequence). V was trimmed by 3 bases and J by 2 bases, leaving 16 bases between them. The CDR3 coding sequence is TGTGCCAGTAGTATTTGGGATTCCAGGGACAACTATGGCTACACCTTC. The encoded protein is CASSIWDSRDNYGYTF.

The V call is TRBV13, the J call TRBJ1-1; 8 bases are a match to TRBD1. V was pared by 6 bases and J by 3 bases, with 6 bases of the junction left unmatched. The CDR3 is 14 amino acids. Germline values: CDR1 PRHDT, CDR2 FYEKMQ (reference sequence). The CDR3 protein is CASSFTRGHTEAFF. Here the CDR3 DNA reads TGTGCCAGCAGTTTTACCAGGGGGCACACTGAAGCTTTCTTT.

In this sample, this clonotype turned up a few times. The V gene is TRBV6-1, the J gene TRBJ1-4, with 7 bases matching TRBD1. Trimming at V came to 6 bases and at J to 5 bases, leaving 6 bases not matched to a gene. The CDR3 runs 14 residues. Germline values: CDR1 MNHNS, CDR2 SASEGT. This chain's CDR3 is CASRRDSPNEKLFF. CDR3 in DNA: TGTGCCAGCAGACGGGACAGCCCGAATGAAAAACTGTTTTTT.

The rearrangement links TRBV20-1 to TRBJ2-7; 10 positions match TRBD2. The germline V gene encodes CDR1 DFQATT and CDR2 SNEGSKA (reference sequence). The CDR3 extends over 14 amino acids. Trimming cost V 0 bases and J 3 bases; bases outside gene matches: 2. The CDR3 nucleotides are TGCAGTGCTAGAGAAGGACTAGCGGTCTACGAGCAGTACTTC. Translated: CSAREGLAVYEQYF.

This clonotype was seen ten or more times. V and J are TRBV20-1 and TRBJ2-7, with no clear D. Trimming left V 6 bases short and J 3 bases short, with 15 bases between. Germline CDR1 and CDR2: DFQATT and SNEGSKA (reference sequence). The CDR3 totals 13 residues. Written as DNA, the CDR3 is TGCAGTGCCTTGGTGACTGATTTCTACGAGCAGTACTTC. Translated, it gives CSALVTDFYEQYF.